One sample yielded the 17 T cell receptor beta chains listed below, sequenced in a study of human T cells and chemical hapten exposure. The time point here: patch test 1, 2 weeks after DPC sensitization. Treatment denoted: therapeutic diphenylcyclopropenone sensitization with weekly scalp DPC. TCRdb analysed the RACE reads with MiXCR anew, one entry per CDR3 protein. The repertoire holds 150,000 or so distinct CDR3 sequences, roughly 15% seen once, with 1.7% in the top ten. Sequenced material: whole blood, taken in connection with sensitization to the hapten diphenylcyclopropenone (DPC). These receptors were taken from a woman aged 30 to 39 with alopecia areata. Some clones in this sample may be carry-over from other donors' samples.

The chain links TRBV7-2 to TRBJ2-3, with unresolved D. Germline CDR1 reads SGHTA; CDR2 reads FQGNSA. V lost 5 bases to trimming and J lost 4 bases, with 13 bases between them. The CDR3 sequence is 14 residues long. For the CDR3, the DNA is TGTGCCAGCAGCCGCGACGGACGAGCAGATACGCAGTATTTT. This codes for CASSRDGRADTQYF.

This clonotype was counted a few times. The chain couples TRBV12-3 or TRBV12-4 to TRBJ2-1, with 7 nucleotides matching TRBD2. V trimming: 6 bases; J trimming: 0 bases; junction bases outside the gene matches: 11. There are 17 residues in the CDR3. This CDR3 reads CASSRPGTTPSYNEQFF. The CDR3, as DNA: TGTGCCAGCAGCCGACCCGGGACTACCCCCTCCTACAATGAGCAGTTCTTC.

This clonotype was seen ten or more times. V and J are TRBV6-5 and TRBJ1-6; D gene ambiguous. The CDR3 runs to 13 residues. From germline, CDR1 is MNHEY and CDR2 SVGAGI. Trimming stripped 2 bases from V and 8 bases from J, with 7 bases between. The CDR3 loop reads CASSYGVDSPLHF. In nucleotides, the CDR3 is TGTGCCAGCAGTTACGGGGTCGATTCACCCCTCCACTTT.

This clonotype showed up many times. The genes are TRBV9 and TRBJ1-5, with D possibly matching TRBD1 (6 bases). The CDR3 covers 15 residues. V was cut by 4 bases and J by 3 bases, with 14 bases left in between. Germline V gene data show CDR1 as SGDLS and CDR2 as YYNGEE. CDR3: CASSLGGQLNQPQHF. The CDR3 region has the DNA TGTGCCAGCAGCCTAGGTGGACAGCTCAATCAGCCCCAGCATTTT.

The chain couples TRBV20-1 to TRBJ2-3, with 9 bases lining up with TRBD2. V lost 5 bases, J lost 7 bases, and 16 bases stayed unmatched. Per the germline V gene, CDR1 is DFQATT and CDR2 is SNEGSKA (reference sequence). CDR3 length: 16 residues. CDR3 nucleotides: TGCAGTGCTCCCCCACTCGTTGCGGGAGGGCCGAATACGCAGTATTTT. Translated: CSAPPLVAGGPNTQYF.

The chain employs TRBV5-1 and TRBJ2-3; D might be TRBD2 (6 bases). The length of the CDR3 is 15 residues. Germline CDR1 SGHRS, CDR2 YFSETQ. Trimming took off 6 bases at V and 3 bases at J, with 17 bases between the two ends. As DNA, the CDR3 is TGCGCCAGCACCAAATTCGGGAGCGGTACAGATACGCAGTATTTT. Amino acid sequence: CASTKFGSGTDTQYF.

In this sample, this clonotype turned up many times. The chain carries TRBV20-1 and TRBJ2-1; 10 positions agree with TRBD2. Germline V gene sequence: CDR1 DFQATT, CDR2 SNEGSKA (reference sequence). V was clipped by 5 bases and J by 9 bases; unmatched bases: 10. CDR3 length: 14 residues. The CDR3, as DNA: TGCAGTGCTTACGGGGCTAGCGGGAGAGTTGAGCAGTTCTTC. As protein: CSAYGASGRVEQFF.

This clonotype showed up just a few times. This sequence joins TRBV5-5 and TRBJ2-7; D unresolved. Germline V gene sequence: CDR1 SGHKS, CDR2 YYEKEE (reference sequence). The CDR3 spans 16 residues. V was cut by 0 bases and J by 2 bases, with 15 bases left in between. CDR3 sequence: CASSLAGSRPTYEQYF. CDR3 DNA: TGTGCCAGCAGCTTGGCGGGCAGCAGACCGACCTACGAGCAGTACTTC.

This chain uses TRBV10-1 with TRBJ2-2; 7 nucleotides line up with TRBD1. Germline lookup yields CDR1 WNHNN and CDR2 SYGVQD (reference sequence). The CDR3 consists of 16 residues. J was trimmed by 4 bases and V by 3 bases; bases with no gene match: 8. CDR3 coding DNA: TGCGCCAGCAGTGATTCGGGGACAGCCCCCACCGGGGAGCTGTTTTTT. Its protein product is CASSDSGTAPTGELFF.

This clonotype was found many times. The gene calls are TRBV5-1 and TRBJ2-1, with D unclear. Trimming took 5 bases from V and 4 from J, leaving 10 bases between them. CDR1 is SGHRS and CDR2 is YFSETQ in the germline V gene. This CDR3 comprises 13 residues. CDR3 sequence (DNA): TGCGCCAGCAGAAGTCAAGGGTACAATGAGCAGTTCTTC. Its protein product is CASRSQGYNEQFF.

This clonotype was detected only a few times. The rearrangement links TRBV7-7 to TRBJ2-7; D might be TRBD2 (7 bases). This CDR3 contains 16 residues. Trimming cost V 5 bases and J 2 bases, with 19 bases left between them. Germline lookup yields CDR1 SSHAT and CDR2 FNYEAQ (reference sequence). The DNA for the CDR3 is TGTGCCAGCAGCGCACGGCAGGGGAGGGAGGCCTACGAGCAGTACTTC. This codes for CASSARQGREAYEQYF.

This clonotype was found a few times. CDR3 in amino acids: CASSERLAGGLHNEQFF. CDR3 nucleotides: TGTGCCAGCAGTGAAAGACTAGCGGGAGGCCTCCACAATGAGCAGTTCTTC. This chain connects TRBV6-1 to TRBJ2-1; 13 nucleotides line up with TRBD2. Germline V gives CDR1 MNHNS, CDR2 SASEGT. J was trimmed by 5 bases and V by 2 bases; bases with no gene match: 6. The length of the CDR3 is 17 residues.

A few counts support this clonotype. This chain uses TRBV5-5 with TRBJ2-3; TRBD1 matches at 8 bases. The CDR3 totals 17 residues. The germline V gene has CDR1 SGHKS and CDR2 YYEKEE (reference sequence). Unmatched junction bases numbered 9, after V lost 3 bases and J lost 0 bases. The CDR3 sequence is CASSSGTGRSSTDTQYF. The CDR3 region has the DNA TGTGCCAGCAGCTCAGGGACAGGACGTTCTAGCACAGATACGCAGTATTTT.

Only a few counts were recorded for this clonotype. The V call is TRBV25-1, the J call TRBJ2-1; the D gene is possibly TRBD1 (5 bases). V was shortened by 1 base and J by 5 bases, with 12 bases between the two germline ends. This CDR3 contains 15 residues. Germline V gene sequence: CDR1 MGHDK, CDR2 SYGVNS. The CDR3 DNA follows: TGTGCCAGCAGTGAATTTGACAGACCCAACAATGAGCAGTTCTTC. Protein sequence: CASSEFDRPNNEQFF. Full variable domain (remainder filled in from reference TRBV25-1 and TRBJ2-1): EADIYQTPRYLVIGTGKKITLECSQTMGHDKMYWYQQDPGMELHLIHYSYGVNSTEKGDLSSESTVSRIRTEHFPLTLESARPSHTSQYLCASSEFDRPNNEQFFGPGTRLTVL.

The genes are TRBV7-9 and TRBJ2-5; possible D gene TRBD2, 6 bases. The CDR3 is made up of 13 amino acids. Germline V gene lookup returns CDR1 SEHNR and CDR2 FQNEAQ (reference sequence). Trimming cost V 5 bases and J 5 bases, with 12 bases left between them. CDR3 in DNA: TGTGCCAGCAGCCCCAGTGGAGGGGAGACCCAGTACTTC. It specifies CASSPSGGETQYF.

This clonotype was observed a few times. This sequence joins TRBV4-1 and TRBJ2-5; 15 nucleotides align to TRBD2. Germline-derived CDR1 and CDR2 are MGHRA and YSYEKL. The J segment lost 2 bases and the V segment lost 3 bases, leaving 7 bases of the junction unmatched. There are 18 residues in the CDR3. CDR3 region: CASSQGLAGGWGQETQYF. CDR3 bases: TGCGCCAGCAGCCAGGGACTAGCGGGAGGCTGGGGGCAAGAGACCCAGTACTTC.

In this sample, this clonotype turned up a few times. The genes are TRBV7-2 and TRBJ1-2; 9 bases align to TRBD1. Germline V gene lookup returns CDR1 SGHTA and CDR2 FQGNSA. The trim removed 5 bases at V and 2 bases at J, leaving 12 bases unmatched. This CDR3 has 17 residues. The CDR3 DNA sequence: TGTGCCAGCAGCCCCCGACAGGGGGATGTATGGAACTATGGCTACACCTTC. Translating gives CASSPRQGDVWNYGYTF.